This T cell receptor (beta chain) was captured in a study of blood T cell repertoires in COVID-19 (dated by TCRdb to the early 2020s). With respect to the entire study: The collaborator samples originated in the United States, Italy and Spain and spanned the acute and convalescent phases of COVID-19. The material from the prospective study consisted of cDNA or gDNA derived from T cells, B-cell-depleted T cells, or PBMCs. Where available, HLA class I and class II types were taken from metadata supplied by the sample provider and were not determined by assay-based typing. A freely available public database, intended as a resource for researchers studying the immune response to SARS-CoV-2, is where the repertoires were released. The dataset comprised deeply sampled blood TCRbeta repertoires from subjects exposed to, actively infected with, or recovered from COVID-19. Sample metadata almost always included a de-identified subject ID, COVID-19 status, age in years and sex. Samples came from the ongoing ImmuneRACE study (first 160 participants) plus 1,254 subjects from 6 global collaborators. Paper-wide results and their limitations: Clinical and demographic metadata were provided uncurated, with the amount varying by source and participant.

In the case of this clone: Its specific antigen is unknown. No quality values exist for individual bases; no much larger clone is one base distant.

From the cysteine up to the phenylalanine, the CDR3 has a length of 15 residues. Just CDR3 DNA is preserved here, 45 bases in frame from base 1. V is shortened by 6 bases, J by 2 bases, and the region joining them spans 13 bases. CDR1 and CDR2, looked up from the germline V gene, are SGHVS and FNYEAQ. TCRbeta CDR3 regions were amplified from genomic DNA by means of the immunoSEQ Assay, a bias-controlled multiplex PCR. Regarding the original processing steps: The number of nucleated cells in each sample was estimated from the amplification of reference gene primers within the assay. Sequence reads were collapsed and filtered to measure the absolute abundance of every unique TCRbeta CDR3 rearrangement. For each sample, productive Simpson clonality was calculated as the square root of Simpson's diversity index over productive rearrangements. Not all clones reach the TCRdb copy of this immuneACCESS table, which keeps in-frame sequences only. Checked studies attribute under half of the gap to unresolved V genes and leave the rest unexplained. Clonal size and the V and J genes are those of that table, whereas D and trimming came from the DNA. The sample yields over 150,000 clones; about 90% were counted once. The ten largest clonotypes hold about 0.57% of the sample.

The collaborating institutions used their own protocols to collect whole blood in K2EDTA tubes. Collaborator samples were shipped for TCRbeta analysis as frozen whole blood, isolated PBMCs, or DNA extracted from either sample type. This sequence was found in a man in his forties or fifties with acute or convalescent COVID-19. This chain is built from TRBV7-6 and TRBJ2-2; a weak D assignment points to TRBD1 (5 bases agree). Sample: peripheral blood. Read as DNA, the sequence is TGTGCCAGCAGACAGGACCCTGGAAACACCGGGGAGCTGTTTTTT. Its product reads: CASRQDPGNTGELFF.